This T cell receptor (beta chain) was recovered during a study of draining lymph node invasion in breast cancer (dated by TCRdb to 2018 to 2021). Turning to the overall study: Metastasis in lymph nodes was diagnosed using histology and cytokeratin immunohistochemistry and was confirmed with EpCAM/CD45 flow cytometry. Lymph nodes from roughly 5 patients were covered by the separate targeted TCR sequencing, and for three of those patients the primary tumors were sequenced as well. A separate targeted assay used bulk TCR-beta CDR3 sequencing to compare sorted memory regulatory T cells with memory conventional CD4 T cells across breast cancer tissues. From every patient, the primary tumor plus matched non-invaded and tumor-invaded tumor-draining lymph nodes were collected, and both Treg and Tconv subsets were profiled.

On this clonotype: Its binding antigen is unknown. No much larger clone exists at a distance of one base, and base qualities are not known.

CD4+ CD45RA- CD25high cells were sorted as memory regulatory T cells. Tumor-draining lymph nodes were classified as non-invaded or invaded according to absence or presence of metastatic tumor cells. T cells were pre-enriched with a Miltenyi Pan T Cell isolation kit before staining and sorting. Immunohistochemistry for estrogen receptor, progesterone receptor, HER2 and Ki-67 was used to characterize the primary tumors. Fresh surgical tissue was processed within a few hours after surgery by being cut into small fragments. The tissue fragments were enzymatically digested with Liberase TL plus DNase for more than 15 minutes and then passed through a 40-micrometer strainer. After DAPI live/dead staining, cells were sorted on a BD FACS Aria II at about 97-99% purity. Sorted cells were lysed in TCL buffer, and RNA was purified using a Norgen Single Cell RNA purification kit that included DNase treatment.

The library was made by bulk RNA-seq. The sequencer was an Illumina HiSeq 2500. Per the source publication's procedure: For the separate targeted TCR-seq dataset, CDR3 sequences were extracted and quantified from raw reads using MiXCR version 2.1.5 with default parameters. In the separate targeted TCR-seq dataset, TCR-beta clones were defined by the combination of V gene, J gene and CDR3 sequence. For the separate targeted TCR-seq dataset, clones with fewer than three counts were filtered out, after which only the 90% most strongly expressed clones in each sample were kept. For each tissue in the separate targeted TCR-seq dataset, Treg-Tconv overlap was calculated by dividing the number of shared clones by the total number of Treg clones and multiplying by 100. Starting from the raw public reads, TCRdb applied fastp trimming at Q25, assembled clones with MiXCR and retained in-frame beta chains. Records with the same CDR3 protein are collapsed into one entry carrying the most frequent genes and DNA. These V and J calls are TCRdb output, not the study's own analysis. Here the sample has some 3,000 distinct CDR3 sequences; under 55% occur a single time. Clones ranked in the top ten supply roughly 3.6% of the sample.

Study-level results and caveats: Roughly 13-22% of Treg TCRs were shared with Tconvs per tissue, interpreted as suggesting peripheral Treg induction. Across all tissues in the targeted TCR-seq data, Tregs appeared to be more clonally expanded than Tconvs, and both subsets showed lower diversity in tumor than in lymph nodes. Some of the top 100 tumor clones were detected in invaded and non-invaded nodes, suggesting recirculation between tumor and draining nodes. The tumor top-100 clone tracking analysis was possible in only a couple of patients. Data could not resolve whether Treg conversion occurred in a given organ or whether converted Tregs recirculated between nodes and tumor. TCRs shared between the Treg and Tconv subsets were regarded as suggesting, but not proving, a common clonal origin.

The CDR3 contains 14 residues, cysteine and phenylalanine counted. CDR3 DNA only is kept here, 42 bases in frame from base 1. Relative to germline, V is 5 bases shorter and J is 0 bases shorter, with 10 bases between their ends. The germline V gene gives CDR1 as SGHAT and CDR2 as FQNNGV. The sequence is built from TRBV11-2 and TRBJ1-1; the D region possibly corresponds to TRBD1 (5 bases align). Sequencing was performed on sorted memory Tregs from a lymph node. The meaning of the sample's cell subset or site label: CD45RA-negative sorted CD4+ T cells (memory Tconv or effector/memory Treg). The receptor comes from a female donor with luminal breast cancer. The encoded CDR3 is CASSPGLMNTEAFF. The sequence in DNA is TGTGCCAGCAGCCCGGGACTGATGAACACTGAAGCTTTCTTT. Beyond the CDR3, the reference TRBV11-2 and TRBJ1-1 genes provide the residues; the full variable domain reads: EAGVAQSPRYKIIEKRQSVAFWCNPISGHATLYWYQQILGQGPKLLIQFQNNGVVDDSQLPKDRFSAERLKGVDSTLKIQPAKLEDSAVYLCASSPGLMNTEAFFGQGTRLTVV.